The present entry profiles one T cell receptor (beta chain) with its context. Its antigen is undetermined. Clones were read by immunoSEQ multiplex PCR, and TCRdb kept only the in-frame ones, dropping some. The sample lists 35,000 to 45,000 clones, approximately 80% occurring once. The data are from a study of high-grade serous ovarian cancer treatment subgroups. Study information: On average, just over 14,000 reads and 7,000 to 8,500 unique TCR beta rearrangements were obtained per sample.

With V trimmed by 0 bases and J by 4 bases, 9 bases remained unmatched. The CDR3 is 18 residues long. The germline CDR1 and CDR2 sequences are LGHNA and YSLEER. The tumor samples were collected prior to definitive surgery or chemotherapy. Whole-study results and caveats: Clonal relatedness tracked neoantigen level, and by trend copy number and mutation load. Different patients shared almost no repertoire; same-patient tumors shared about 0.11 to 0.85. Without spatial data, bulk sequencing limits insight into HGSC tumor diversity.

The material sequenced was tumor tissue. The chain has TRBV4-3 and TRBJ2-2; TRBD1 aligns across 9 bases. This TCR derives from a human donor with high-grade serous ovarian cancer. The CDR3 DNA sequence: TGCGCCAGCAGCCAAGAATCGGGGGACAGGGAGAGCACCGGGGAGCTGTTTTTT. Its translation: CASSQESGDRESTGELFF.